The 18 T cell receptor beta chains given below trace back to one sample, sequenced in a study of T cell responses to AZD1222 COVID-19 vaccine. Profiled with immunoSEQ multiplex PCR; TCRdb holds only in-frame clones, not every one. This table holds around 80,000 clones, around nine tenths found once. Sequences were derived from peripheral blood, sampled on day 0 of AZD1222 vaccination. These receptors came from an adult in good health.

This clone was detected once. The chain's CDR3 is CASRNPGANVLTF. CDR3 coding DNA: TGTGCCAGCAGAAACCCTGGGGCCAACGTCCTGACTTTC. The chain carries TRBV27 and TRBJ2-6; D uncertain. This CDR3 has 13 amino acids. CDR1 and CDR2 (germline): MNHEY, SMNVEV (reference sequence). V was trimmed by 6 bases and J by 2 bases, leaving 5 bases between them.

This chain links TRBV21-1 with TRBJ2-1; the DNA was not used to check the table's D call, TRBD1. TRBV21-1 is a documented pseudogene. The CDR3 spans 15 residues. The CDR3 is CASSKYRTGDKVQFF. DNA of the CDR3: TGTGCCAGCAGCAAATATCGGACAGGGGACAAGGTGCAGTTCTTC.

The V call is TRBV5-4, the J call TRBJ1-2; possible D gene TRBD1, 5 bases. V shed 0 bases and J shed 7 bases, with 10 bases lying between them. The CDR3 sequence is 13 residues long. Germline V gene lookup returns CDR1 SGHNT and CDR2 YYREEE (reference sequence). The CDR3 DNA reads TGTGCCAGCAGCTTGGCAGGGCTACCTGGCTACACCTTC. It specifies CASSLAGLPGYTF.

This chain connects TRBV28 to TRBJ2-7; D unclear. Between the trimmed V and J ends, which lost 2 bases and 1 base, there was a span of 9 bases. CDR1 and CDR2 from the germline V gene are MDHEN and SYDVKM. This CDR3 region has 14 residues. The CDR3 nucleotides read TGTGCCAGCAGTTTAAGTACGCATTCCTACGAGCAGTACTTC. This sequence encodes CASSLSTHSYEQYF.

Of note for this clone: The same CDR3 arises from other DNA sequences in this sample as well. The CDR3 sequence is CASSWDRANTEAFF. Written as DNA, the CDR3 is TGCGCCAGCAGCTGGGACAGGGCTAACACTGAAGCTTTCTTT. V usage is TRBV5-1 and J usage is TRBJ1-1; 9 bases match TRBD1. Germline CDR1 SGHRS, CDR2 YFSETQ. The CDR3 covers 14 residues. The trim removed 3 bases at V and 2 bases at J, leaving 2 bases unmatched.

V usage is TRBV12-3 or TRBV12-4 and J usage is TRBJ1-5; the D gene is possibly TRBD1 (5 bases). The CDR3 is 13 residues long. The V end was cut by 6 bases, the J end by 4 bases, with 10 bases between. In nucleotides, the CDR3 is TGTGCCAGCAGCTGGGACCTGAATCAGCCCCAGCATTTT. It codes for CASSWDLNQPQHF.

This clone was picked up a small number of times. The chain combines TRBV6-1 with TRBJ1-3; 7 bases fit TRBD1. Germline CDR1 and CDR2: MNHNS and SASEGT. With 1 base clipped from V and 1 base from J, the junction kept 1 base outside the gene matches. This CDR3 is built from 15 residues. The CDR3: CASSEDRGSGNTIYF. The CDR3 DNA sequence: TGTGCCAGCAGTGAAGACAGGGGATCTGGAAACACCATATATTTT.

The rearrangement uses TRBV18 and TRBJ1-1; TRBD1 is a possible D gene (5 bases). CDR1 is KGHSH, CDR2 LQKENI, per germline. The V end was cut by 4 bases, the J end by 5 bases, with 11 bases between. The CDR3 runs to 13 residues. As DNA, the CDR3 is TGTGCCAGCTCACTTGGCAGGGCGACTGAAGCTTTCTTT. It yields the protein CASSLGRATEAFF.

The rearrangement uses TRBV7-7 and TRBJ2-2, with unresolved D. The CDR3 has 17 amino acids. Trimming pared 5 bases from V and 6 bases from J, leaving 22 bases between. In germline, CDR1 is SSHAT, CDR2 FNYEAQ (reference sequence). The CDR3 DNA reads as TGTGCCAGCAGCAGTACAACCGTTAGGGCGGCACCCGGGGAGCTGTTTTTT. Protein: CASSSTTVRAAPGELFF. The whole variable domain, filled in from reference TRBV7-7 and TRBJ2-2, reads GAGVSQSPRYKVTKRGQDVTLRCDPISSHATLYWYQQALGQGPEFLTYFNYEAQPDKSGLPSDRFSAERPEGSISTLTIQRTEQRDSAMYRCASSSTTVRAAPGELFFGEGSRLTVL.

This clone was observed a few times. This rearrangement joins TRBV28 to TRBJ1-2; tentatively, D is TRBD1 (6 bases). CDR1 and CDR2 (germline): MDHEN, SYDVKM. V was shortened by 6 bases and J by 4 bases, with 9 bases between the two germline ends. The CDR3 extends over 12 amino acids. CDR3 nucleotides: TGTGCCAGCAGCCAGACAGGCTATGGCTACACCTTC. Its protein product is CASSQTGYGYTF.

The gene calls are TRBV15 and TRBJ2-5; D is perhaps TRBD2 (5 bases). This CDR3 has 15 residues. The V gene lost 0 bases and the J gene lost 0 bases, with 8 bases spanning the gap. Germline CDR1 and CDR2: LNHNV and YYDKDF (reference sequence). CDR3 residues: CATSRDTGYQETQYF. Written as DNA, the CDR3 is TGTGCCACCAGCAGAGATACGGGGTACCAAGAGACCCAGTACTTC.

This clone was seen once. The chain uses TRBV3-1 (or the pseudogene TRBV3-2) and TRBJ2-2; no clear D gene. The CDR3 is 14 residues long. Trimming stripped 1 base from V and 7 bases from J, with 10 bases between. Germline V CDR1 and CDR2: LGHDT, YNNKEL (reference sequence). The CDR3 is CASSQGAGFGELFF. The CDR3 coding sequence is TGTGCCAGCAGCCAAGGCGCAGGCTTCGGGGAGCTGTTTTTT.

V usage is TRBV5-6 and J usage is TRBJ1-2; D not resolved. From germline, CDR1 is SGHDT and CDR2 YYEEEE. V was cut by 5 bases and J by 8 bases, with 16 bases left in between. The CDR3 loop spans 13 amino acids. CDR3 sequence reads: CASRQGRFSGYTF. The CDR3 nucleotides read TGTGCCAGCAGACAAGGACGGTTTAGCGGCTACACCTTC. The complete variable domain, with remaining parts taken from reference TRBV5-6 and TRBJ1-2, reads DAGVTQSPTHLIKTRGQQVTLRCSPKSGHDTVSWYQQALGQGPQFIFQYYEEEERQRGNFPDRFSGHQFPNYSSELNVNALLLGDSALYLCASRQGRFSGYTFGSGTRLTVV.

The V call is TRBV10-2, the J call TRBJ1-5, with a tentative D call TRBD1 (6 bases). V gave up 8 bases and J gave up 3 bases, with 11 bases separating them. The V gene's germline CDR1 is WSHSY and CDR2 SAAADI. The CDR3 is made up of 13 amino acids. This chain's CDR3 is CASRGGTNQPQHF. Here the CDR3 DNA reads TGCGCCAGCCGGGGGGGCACCAATCAGCCCCAGCATTTT.

In DNA form, the CDR3 reads TGTGCCAGCATGGGGGGGCAAAATCAGCCCCAGCATTTT. This translates into CASMGGQNQPQHF. The chain links TRBV28 to TRBJ1-5; weak D call: TRBD1 (6 bases). Deletions cut 7 bases from V and 4 bases from J, with 11 bases between. This CDR3 comprises 13 residues. Germline-derived CDR1 and CDR2 are MDHEN and SYDVKM. The full variable domain, with the rest looked up from reference TRBV28 and TRBJ1-5, is DVKVTQSSRYLVKRTGEKVFLECVQDMDHENMFWYRQDPGLGLRLIYFSYDVKMKEKGDIPEGYSVSREKKERFSLILESASTNQTSMYLCASMGGQNQPQHFGDGTRLSIL.

The chain couples TRBV19 to TRBJ1-5; 7 positions agree with TRBD1. The V and J ends lost 3 bases and 7 bases, in that order; junction bases with no gene match: 9. The V gene's germline CDR1 is LNHDA and CDR2 SQIVND (reference sequence). This CDR3 region has 15 residues. The CDR3 nucleotides are TGTGCCAGTAGTATGGGCCAGGGGGTTGGGCAGCCCCAGCATTTT. It codes for CASSMGQGVGQPQHF.

The gene calls are TRBV5-5 and TRBJ2-5; TRBD2 agrees at 7 bases. The V and J ends lost 4 bases and 4 bases, in that order; junction bases with no gene match: 16. The CDR3 is 17 residues long. CDR1 SGHKS and CDR2 YYEKEE come from the germline V gene (reference sequence). CDR3 DNA: TGTGCCAGCAGCCCAACAGGAAGCGGGGCCCCCGGAGAGACCCAGTACTTC. It translates to CASSPTGSGAPGETQYF.

This chain links TRBV9 with TRBJ1-5; possible D gene TRBD1, 6 bases. Trimming stripped 4 bases from V and 5 bases from J, with 16 bases between. This CDR3 comprises 15 residues. The germline V gene encodes CDR1 SGDLS and CDR2 YYNGEE. The CDR3, as DNA: TGTGCCAGCAGCCCCCATACAGGGTACGATCAGCCCCAGCATTTT. Its protein is CASSPHTGYDQPQHF.